The clone carrying this T cell receptor beta chain has more than one count but fewer than ten. The antigen is not known. Germline V gene lookup returns CDR1 MGHRA and CDR2 YSYEKL. The CDR3 loop spans 16 amino acids. The ends were cut back, 0 bases at V and 1 base at J, with 12 bases in the middle. The sample is drawn from a study of cytomegalovirus exposure and HLA in healthy donors. Study observations and caveats: Some highly shared sequence variants likely arose as a pipeline artifact.

Vbeta (60) and Jbeta (13) primers were used in the PCR. TCRdb's table, derived via immunoSEQ multiplex PCR, lists solely in-frame clones and lacks some. The sample has around 110,000 clones; around four fifths are singletons. The chain is built from TRBV4-1 and TRBJ1-2; D unresolved. The sequenced sample consisted of PBMCs. The clonotype comes from a middle-aged man in good health and CMV-seronegative. The CDR3 spells CASSQDPERINYGYTF. The CDR3 DNA reads TGCGCCAGCAGCCAAGATCCGGAGAGAATTAACTATGGCTACACCTTC.